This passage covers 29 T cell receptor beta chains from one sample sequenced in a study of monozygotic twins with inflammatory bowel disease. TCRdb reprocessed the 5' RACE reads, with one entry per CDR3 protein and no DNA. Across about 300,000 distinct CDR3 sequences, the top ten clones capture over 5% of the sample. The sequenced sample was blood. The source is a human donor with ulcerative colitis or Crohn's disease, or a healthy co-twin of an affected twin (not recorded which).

The CDR3 loop reads CASSYDRTNYEQYF. V and J are TRBV6-6 and TRBJ2-7; the D call from TCRdb, TRBD1, cannot be confirmed without DNA. Germline loops: CDR1 MNHNY, CDR2 SVGAGI (reference sequence). CDR3 size: 14 residues.

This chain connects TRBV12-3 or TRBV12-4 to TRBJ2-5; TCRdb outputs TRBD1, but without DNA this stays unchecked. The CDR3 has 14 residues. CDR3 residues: CASSLGGSLMTQYF.

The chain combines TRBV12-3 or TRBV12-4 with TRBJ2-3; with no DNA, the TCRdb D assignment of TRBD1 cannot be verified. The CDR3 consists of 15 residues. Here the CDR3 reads CASSLRRGHTDTQYF.

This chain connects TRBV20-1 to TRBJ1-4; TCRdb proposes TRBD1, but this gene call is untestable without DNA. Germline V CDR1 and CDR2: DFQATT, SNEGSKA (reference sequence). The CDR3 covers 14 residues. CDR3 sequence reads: CSAPPADRGEKLFF.

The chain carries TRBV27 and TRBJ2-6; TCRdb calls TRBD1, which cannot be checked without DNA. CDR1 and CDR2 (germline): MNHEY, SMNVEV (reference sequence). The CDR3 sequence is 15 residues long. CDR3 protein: CASTPRGTGANVLTF.

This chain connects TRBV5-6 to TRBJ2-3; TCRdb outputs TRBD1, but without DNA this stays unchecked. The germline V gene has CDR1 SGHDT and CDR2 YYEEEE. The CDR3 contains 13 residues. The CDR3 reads CASRFDRAGTQYF.

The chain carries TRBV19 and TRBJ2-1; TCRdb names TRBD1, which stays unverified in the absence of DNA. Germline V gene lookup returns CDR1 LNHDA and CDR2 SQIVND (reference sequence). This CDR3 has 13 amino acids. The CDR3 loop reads CASSPPPLGEQFF.

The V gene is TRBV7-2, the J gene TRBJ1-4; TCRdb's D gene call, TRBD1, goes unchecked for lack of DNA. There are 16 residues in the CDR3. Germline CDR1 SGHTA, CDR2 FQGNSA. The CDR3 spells CASSLNLPDIGEKLFF.

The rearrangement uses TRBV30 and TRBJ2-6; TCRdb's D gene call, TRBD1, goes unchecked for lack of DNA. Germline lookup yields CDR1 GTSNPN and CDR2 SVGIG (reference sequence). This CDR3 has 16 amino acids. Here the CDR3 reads CAWSQGLAPGANVLTF.

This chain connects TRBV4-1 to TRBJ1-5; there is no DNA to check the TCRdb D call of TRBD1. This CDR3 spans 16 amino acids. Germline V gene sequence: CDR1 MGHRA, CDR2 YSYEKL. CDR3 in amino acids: CASSQEGTVPTGPQHF.

CDR3 amino acids: CAISEGQHNYGYTF. This chain links TRBV10-3 with TRBJ1-2. The CDR3 is 14 residues long. Germline CDR1 ENHRY, CDR2 SYGVKD.

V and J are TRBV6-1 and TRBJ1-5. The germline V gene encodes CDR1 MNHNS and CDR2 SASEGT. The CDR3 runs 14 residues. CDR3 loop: CASGIRWGNQPQHF.

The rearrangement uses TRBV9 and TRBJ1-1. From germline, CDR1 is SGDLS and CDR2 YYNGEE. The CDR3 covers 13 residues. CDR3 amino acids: CASSVLGDTEAFF.

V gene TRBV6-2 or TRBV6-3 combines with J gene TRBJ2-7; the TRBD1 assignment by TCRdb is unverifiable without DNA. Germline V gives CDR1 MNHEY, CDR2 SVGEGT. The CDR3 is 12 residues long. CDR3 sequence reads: CASRPGLSEQYF.

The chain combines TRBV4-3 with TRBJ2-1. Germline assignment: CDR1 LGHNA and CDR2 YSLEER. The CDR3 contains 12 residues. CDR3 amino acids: CASSQVPSEQFF.

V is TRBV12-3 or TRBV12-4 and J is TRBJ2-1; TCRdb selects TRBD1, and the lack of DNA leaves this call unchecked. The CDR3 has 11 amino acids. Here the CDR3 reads CASGWGPEQFF.

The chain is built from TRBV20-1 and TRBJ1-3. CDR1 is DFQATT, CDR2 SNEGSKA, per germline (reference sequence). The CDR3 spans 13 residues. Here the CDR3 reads CSAFTGIGNTIYF.

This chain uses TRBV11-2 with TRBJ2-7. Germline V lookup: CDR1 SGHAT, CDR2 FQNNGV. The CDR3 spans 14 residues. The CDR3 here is CASSLAWSSYEQYF.

The CDR3 sequence is CASSFTGTGGSPLHF. The J gene is TRBJ1-6, the V gene TRBV7-3; TCRdb names TRBD1, which stays unverified in the absence of DNA. Germline V gives CDR1 SGHTA, CDR2 FQGTGA. The CDR3 totals 15 residues.

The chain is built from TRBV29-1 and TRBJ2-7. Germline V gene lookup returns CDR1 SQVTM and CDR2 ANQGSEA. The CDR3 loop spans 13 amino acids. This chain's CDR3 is CSVVGGFDYEQYF.

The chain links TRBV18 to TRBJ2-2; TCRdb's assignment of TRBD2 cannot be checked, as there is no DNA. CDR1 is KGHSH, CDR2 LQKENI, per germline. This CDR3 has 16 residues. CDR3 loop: CASSGLAGDITGELFF.

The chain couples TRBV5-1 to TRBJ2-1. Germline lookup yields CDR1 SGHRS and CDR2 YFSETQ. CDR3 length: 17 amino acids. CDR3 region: CASSLDDSGGSYNEQFF.

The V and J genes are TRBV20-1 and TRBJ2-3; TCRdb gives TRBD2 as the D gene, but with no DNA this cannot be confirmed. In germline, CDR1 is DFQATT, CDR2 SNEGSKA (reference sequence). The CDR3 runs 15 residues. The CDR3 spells CSAPSGGSGTDTQYF.

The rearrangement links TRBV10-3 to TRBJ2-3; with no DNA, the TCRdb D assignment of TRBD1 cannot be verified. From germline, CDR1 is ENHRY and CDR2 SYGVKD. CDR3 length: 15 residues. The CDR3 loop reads CAISEAGTDTDTQYF.

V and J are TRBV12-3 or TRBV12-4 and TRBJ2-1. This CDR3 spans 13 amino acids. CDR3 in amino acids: CASTAGEDNEQFF.

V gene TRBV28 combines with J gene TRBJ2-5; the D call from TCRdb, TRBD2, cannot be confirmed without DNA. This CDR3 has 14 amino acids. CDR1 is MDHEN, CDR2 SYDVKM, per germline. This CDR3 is CASTLAGSPVTQYF.

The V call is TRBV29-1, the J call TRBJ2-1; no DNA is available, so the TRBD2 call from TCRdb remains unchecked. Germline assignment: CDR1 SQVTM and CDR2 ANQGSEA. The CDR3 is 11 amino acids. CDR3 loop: CSTRRDFEQFF.

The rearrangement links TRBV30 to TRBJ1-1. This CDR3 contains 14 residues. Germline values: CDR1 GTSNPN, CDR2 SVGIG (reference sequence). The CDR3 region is CAWSHKQRNTEAFF.

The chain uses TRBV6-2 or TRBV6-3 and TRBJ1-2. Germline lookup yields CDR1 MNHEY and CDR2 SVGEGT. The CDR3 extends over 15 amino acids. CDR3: CASSYSSWSRYGYTF.